The 14 T cell receptor beta chains presented below share a single source sample, sequenced in a study of CD8 T cells in Susac syndrome. 0.5 to 1 ug RNA was reverse transcribed with random hexamers. TCRdb re-called the immunoSEQ multiplex PCR reads with MiXCR, one entry per CDR3 protein. The sample includes tens of thousands of distinct CDR3 sequences, 95% seen only once; the top ten take approximately 0.48%. Sequenced input: CD8+ T cells from PBMCs. The receptors come from a human donor with Susac syndrome.

The genes are TRBV5-1 and TRBJ2-1; no definite D call. CDR1 is SGHRS, CDR2 YFSETQ, per germline. V lost 0 bases to trimming and J lost 2 bases, with 12 bases between them. The CDR3 consists of 16 residues. The CDR3 DNA is TGCGCCAGCAGCTTGGACCCTAGGGTAACCTACAATGAGCAGTTCTTC. Amino acid sequence: CASSLDPRVTYNEQFF.

V gene TRBV12-3 or TRBV12-4 combines with J gene TRBJ1-1; a possible D gene is TRBD1 (6 bases). The CDR3 consists of 11 residues. Trimming took 7 bases from V and 6 from J, leaving 9 bases between them. DNA for the CDR3: TGTGCCAGCATCAGGGGCGCTGAAGCTTTCTTT. This gives the protein CASIRGAEAFF.

This rearrangement joins TRBV9 to TRBJ2-7; 11 nucleotides align to TRBD2. In germline, CDR1 is SGDLS, CDR2 YYNGEE. CDR3 length equals 15 residues. V gave up 2 bases and J gave up 3 bases; unmatched junction bases: 4. The CDR3 DNA follows: TGTGCCAGCAGCGTCGCCGGGACTAGCGGCTACGAGCAGTACTTC. It codes for CASSVAGTSGYEQYF.

This clonotype was observed once. The chain employs TRBV28 and TRBJ2-7; TRBD2 is a possible D gene (6 bases). This CDR3 has 14 residues. CDR1 and CDR2 from the germline V gene are MDHEN and SYDVKM. V was pared by 5 bases and J by 4 bases, with 15 bases between. CDR3 amino acids: CASSPDSRGYEQYF. Written as DNA, the CDR3 is TGTGCCAGCAGTCCGGACTCCCGGGGGTACGAGCAGTACTTC.

This chain connects TRBV2 to TRBJ2-7; TRBD2 aligns across 10 bases. V was pared by 8 bases and J by 7 bases, with 8 bases of the junction left unmatched. The CDR3 contains 13 residues. The germline gives CDR1 SNHLY, CDR2 FYNNEI. CDR3 protein: CASLASGSMEQYF. Written as DNA, the CDR3 is TGTGCCAGCCTTGCTAGCGGGAGTATGGAGCAGTACTTC.

This clonotype was detected once. This chain links TRBV7-9 with TRBJ2-1; D is perhaps TRBD1 or TRBD2 (6 bases each). Deletions cut 7 bases from V and 8 bases from J, with 9 bases between. Germline lookup yields CDR1 SEHNR and CDR2 FQNEAQ (reference sequence). The CDR3 length is 11 residues. CDR3 residues: CASKGGDEQFF. In nucleotides, the CDR3 is TGTGCCAGCAAGGGGGGAGATGAGCAGTTCTTC.

The chain couples TRBV21-1 to TRBJ2-5; the D call in the table, TRBD2, was not verified against the DNA. TRBV21-1 counts as a pseudogene. The CDR3 covers 19 residues. Written as DNA, the CDR3 is TGTGCCAGCAGCAAAGCGCTATTGGTTGTAGGGGAGATGGAAGAGACCCAGTACTTC. Translating gives CASSKALLVVGEMEETQYF.

This clonotype has only one observation. CDR3 protein: CASSPRDWDGYTF. DNA for the CDR3: TGTGCCAGCAGCCCCCGGGACTGGGATGGCTACACCTTC. The gene calls are TRBV28 and TRBJ1-2; tentative D call: TRBD1 (5 bases). From germline, CDR1 is MDHEN and CDR2 SYDVKM. V lost 6 bases and J 6 bases, leaving 14 bases between the germline ends. CDR3 length equals 13 residues.

CDR3 protein: CSAPKGLKDGYTF. Here the CDR3 DNA reads TGCAGTGCTCCCAAAGGGTTAAAGGATGGCTACACCTTC. The V call is TRBV20-1, the J call TRBJ1-2; D not resolved. The germline CDR1 and CDR2 sequences are DFQATT and SNEGSKA (reference sequence). Trimming shortened V by 5 bases and J by 6 bases, and 16 bases separated the two germline ends. The CDR3 spans 13 residues.

J is TRBJ2-1 and V is TRBV9; D remains ambiguous. Germline V gene sequence: CDR1 SGDLS, CDR2 YYNGEE. The CDR3 totals 11 residues. The V and J ends lost 3 bases and 8 bases respectively, with 6 bases between them. The CDR3, as DNA: TGTGCCAGCAGCGGTGAATATGAGCAGTTCTTC. Translation gives CASSGEYEQFF.

The V and J genes are TRBV4-1 and TRBJ2-7; D may be TRBD1 (6 bases). V lost 4 bases to trimming and J lost 2 bases, with 12 bases between them. The CDR3 runs to 14 residues. CDR1 MGHRA and CDR2 YSYEKL come from the germline V gene. CDR3 region: CASSPLGGPYEQYF. CDR3 nucleotides: TGCGCCAGCAGCCCATTAGGGGGACCCTACGAGCAGTACTTC.

The CDR3 DNA is TGTGCCAGCAGTATACTAGCGGGACCCCAAGAGACCCAGTACTTC. It encodes CASSILAGPQETQYF. The chain is built from TRBV2 and TRBJ2-5; the match to TRBD2 covers 10 bases. Germline V gene sequence: CDR1 SNHLY, CDR2 FYNNEI. The CDR3 contains 15 residues. The V segment lost 5 bases and the J segment 1 base; nucleotides outside the gene matches: 4.

The chain recombines TRBV5-1 with TRBJ2-1; 7 positions match TRBD1. In germline, CDR1 is SGHRS, CDR2 YFSETQ. V was pared by 3 bases and J by 8 bases, with 14 bases of the junction left unmatched. The CDR3 runs to 16 residues. The CDR3 is CASSSLTGPRWDEQFF. For the CDR3, the DNA is TGCGCCAGCAGCTCATTGACAGGGCCCCGGTGGGATGAGCAGTTCTTC.

J is TRBJ2-3 and V is TRBV13; D is uncertain. The CDR3 is 14 residues long. Trimming cost V 0 bases and J 5 bases, with 9 bases left between them. Germline CDR1 reads PRHDT; CDR2 reads FYEKMQ (reference sequence). CDR3 DNA sequence: TGTGCCAGCAGCTTAGGCGGAAAGGTAGATACGCAGTATTTT. Residues: CASSLGGKVDTQYF. Full variable domain (missing parts from reference TRBV13 and TRBJ2-3): AAGVIQSPRHLIKEKRETATLKCYPIPRHDTVYWYQQGPGQDPQFLISFYEKMQSDKGSIPDRFSAQQFSDYHSELNMSSLELGDSALYFCASSLGGKVDTQYFGPGTRLTVL.